This T cell receptor (beta chain) came from a study of vaccination and CD4 T cells after COVID-19. The study sequenced cultured CD4+ T cell DNA using the Oncomine TCR Beta short-read assay. TCRdb reanalysed the PCR reads using MiXCR and keeps one entry per CDR3 protein. In the table there are 20,000 to 25,000 distinct CDR3 sequences, approximately 59% of which are singletons. Germline assignment: CDR1 SGHVS and CDR2 FQNEAQ. The CDR3 totals 15 residues. The V end was cut by 8 bases, the J end by 3 bases, with 19 bases between. The treatment was: roughly 10-day PBMC culture with coronavirus spike peptide pools or control peptides (ViraFEST assay). About this clonotype itself: What it binds is not known.

The J gene is TRBJ1-1, the V gene TRBV7-8, with D unresolved. This sequence was found in a human donor who received a COVID-19 vaccine. The sample in question was CD4+ T cells from blood, cultured in vitro, obtained before SARS-CoV-2 vaccination. The CDR3, as DNA: TGTGCCAGCCAAGCTCTTCACGGGCCCTACACTGAAGCTTTCTTT. Amino acid sequence: CASQALHGPYTEAFF.